The 14 T cell receptor beta chains presented below share a single source sample, sequenced in a study of metastatic and nonmetastatic thyroid tumors. No patient had received any treatment before thyroid surgery. TCRdb reprocessed the PCR reads using MiXCR. Of roughly 24,000 clones listed, roughly 20% are singletons. The sample consisted of blood. The receptors originated from a male donor with papillary thyroid cancer or a benign thyroid nodule (not recorded which). Some clones in this sample may be carry-over from other donors' samples.

This clone was picked up a small number of times. The V gene is TRBV27, the J gene TRBJ2-7, with TRBD1 matching 7 bases. Germline V lookup: CDR1 MNHEY, CDR2 SMNVEV (reference sequence). This CDR3 has 16 residues. V lost 10 bases, J lost 2 bases, and 17 bases stayed unmatched. CDR3 sequence (DNA): TGTGCCACCATTTCGGGTGTCGGGGACAGAGCCTACGAGCAGTACTTC. It encodes CATISGVGDRAYEQYF.

This clone was recorded many times. The V gene is TRBV7-2, the J gene TRBJ2-7; the D is unclear. The CDR3 totals 12 residues. Per the germline V gene, CDR1 is SGHTA and CDR2 is FQGNSA. Trimming removed 5 bases at V and 3 bases at J, with 8 bases between. As DNA, the CDR3 is TGTGCCAGCAGCCCGGACGGCTACGAGCAGTACTTC. Translated: CASSPDGYEQYF.

The sample holds many counts of this clone. The gene calls are TRBV5-6 and TRBJ2-5, with D unresolved. V was clipped by 2 bases and J by 3 bases, with 2 bases between them. The CDR3 is 11 amino acids. Germline assignment: CDR1 SGHDT and CDR2 YYEEEE. The CDR3 here is CASSFEETQYF. DNA of the CDR3: TGTGCCAGCAGCTTTGAAGAGACCCAGTACTTC.

This clone was found many times. The chain couples TRBV5-1 to TRBJ2-7; 12 bases match TRBD1. This CDR3 is built from 16 residues. Germline CDR1 is SGHRS and CDR2 is YFSETQ. V gave up 0 bases and J gave up 4 bases; unmatched junction bases: 5. CDR3 region: CASSLGGQGAPYEQYF. The DNA of the CDR3 is TGCGCCAGCAGCTTGGGGGGACAGGGGGCGCCTTACGAGCAGTACTTC.

This clone counts as medium-sized. As the CDR3 is not closed by the conserved phenylalanine or tryptophan, this likely results from a read error. The DNA is left out, because the CDR3 cannot be placed on it with certainty; the CDR3 is given as TCRdb lists it. The V call is TRBV3-1, the J call TRBJ2-7. A total of 13 residues make up the CDR3, ends included. Germline V CDR1 and CDR2: LGHDT, YNNKEL (reference sequence). The CDR3 spells CASSQDLHRLADL.

This clone was seen many times. The CDR3: CASSAQSGTAYEQYF. CDR3 nucleotide sequence: TGTGCCAGCAGTGCTCAGTCAGGGACCGCCTACGAGCAGTACTTC. V usage is TRBV6-4 and J usage is TRBJ2-7; either TRBD1 or TRBD2 may supply D (5 bases each). V lost 4 bases, J lost 2 bases, and 15 bases lay in between. This CDR3 comprises 15 residues. Germline CDR1 MRHNA, CDR2 SNTAGT.

V is TRBV6-2 or TRBV6-3 and J is TRBJ2-1, with D perhaps TRBD2 (6 bases). Trimming stripped 9 bases from V and 2 bases from J, with 11 bases between. From germline, CDR1 is MNHEY and CDR2 SVGEGT. The CDR3 loop spans 13 amino acids. The CDR3: CASNLAPYNEQFF. In nucleotides, the CDR3 is TGTGCCAGTAACCTAGCGCCCTACAATGAGCAGTTCTTC.

This clone was detected many times. The chain links TRBV7-9 to TRBJ1-4; 9 positions agree with TRBD1. Germline V CDR1 and CDR2: SEHNR, FQNEAQ (reference sequence). V lost 5 bases, J lost 6 bases, and 4 bases stayed unmatched. The CDR3 has 14 residues. The CDR3 region has the DNA TGTGCCAGCAGCGTGGGACAGGGTGATGAAAAACTGTTTTTT. Its translation is CASSVGQGDEKLFF.

The chain recombines TRBV6-1 with TRBJ1-5, with TRBD1 matching 8 bases. The germline gives CDR1 MNHNS, CDR2 SASEGT. This CDR3 comprises 15 residues. V shed 5 bases, J shed 2 bases, and the junction held 5 bases outside the gene matches. DNA for the CDR3: TGTGCCAGCAGTCACTTGACAGGGGGCAATCAGCCCCAGCATTTT. Amino acids: CASSHLTGGNQPQHF.

The chain has TRBV28 and TRBJ2-7; no clear D gene. Per germline, CDR1 MDHEN and CDR2 SYDVKM. The germline V and J ends were trimmed by 5 bases and 7 bases, with 9 bases remaining between them. This CDR3 spans 11 amino acids. CDR3 protein: CASSRNREQYF. The CDR3 DNA follows: TGTGCCAGCAGTCGGAATAGGGAGCAGTACTTC.

This clone was counted ten times or more. The chain combines TRBV11-1 with TRBJ2-7; 10 nucleotides line up with TRBD2. This CDR3 spans 16 amino acids. V lost 5 bases and J lost 4; bases outside the gene matches: 11. Germline V gene lookup returns CDR1 SGHAT and CDR2 FQDESV (reference sequence). The CDR3 bases are TGTGCCAGCAGCCATATAGCGGGAGGATTTGGGTACGAGCAGTACTTC. Encoded protein: CASSHIAGGFGYEQYF.

By sample share, this clone is medium-sized. J is TRBJ2-7 and V is TRBV4-1; D gene ambiguous. Trimming took 0 bases from V and 4 from J, leaving 16 bases between them. The CDR3 consists of 16 residues. The germline V gene encodes CDR1 MGHRA and CDR2 YSYEKL. This chain's CDR3 is CASSQERGSAWYEQYF. The CDR3 nucleotides are TGCGCCAGCAGCCAAGAAAGAGGAAGTGCCTGGTACGAGCAGTACTTC.

This clone was seen only a few times. The V and J genes are TRBV6-1 and TRBJ1-2; 10 positions agree with TRBD1. The CDR3 length is 14 residues. In germline, CDR1 is MNHNS, CDR2 SASEGT. Unmatched junction bases numbered 3, after V lost 4 bases and J lost 4 bases. The CDR3 coding sequence is TGTGCCAGCAGTGGCCGACAGGGGGCCTATGGCTACACCTTC. Translated, it gives CASSGRQGAYGYTF.

The table lists this clone with many counts. The chain recombines TRBV19 with TRBJ1-3; D is uncertain. Per germline, CDR1 LNHDA and CDR2 SQIVND (reference sequence). The V gene lost 3 bases and the J gene lost 0 bases, with 12 bases spanning the gap. The CDR3 totals 16 residues. CDR3 in DNA: TGTGCCAGTAGTATTAAGGCGGACGCCTCTGGAAACACCATATATTTT. Translated, it gives CASSIKADASGNTIYF.